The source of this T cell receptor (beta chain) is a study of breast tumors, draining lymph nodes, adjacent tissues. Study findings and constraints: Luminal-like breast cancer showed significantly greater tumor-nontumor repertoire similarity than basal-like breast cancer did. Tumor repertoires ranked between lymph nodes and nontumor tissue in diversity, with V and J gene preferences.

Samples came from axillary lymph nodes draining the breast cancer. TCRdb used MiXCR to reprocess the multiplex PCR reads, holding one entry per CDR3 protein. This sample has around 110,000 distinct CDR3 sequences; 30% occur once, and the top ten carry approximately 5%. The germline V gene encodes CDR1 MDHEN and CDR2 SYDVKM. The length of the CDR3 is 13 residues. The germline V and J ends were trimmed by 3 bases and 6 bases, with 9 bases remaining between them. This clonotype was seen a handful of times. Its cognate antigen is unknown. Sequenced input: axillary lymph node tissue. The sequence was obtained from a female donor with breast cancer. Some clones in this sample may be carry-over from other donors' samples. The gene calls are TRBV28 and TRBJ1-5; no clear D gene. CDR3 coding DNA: TGTGCCAGCAGTTTCCGGGGATTTCAGCCCCAGCATTTT. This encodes CASSFRGFQPQHF.